The source of this TCR beta chain is a study of T cell changes during pregnancy in multiple sclerosis. The CDR3 has 13 residues. V was trimmed by 1 base and J by 6 bases, leaving 9 bases between them. Germline lookup yields CDR1 MGHRA and CDR2 YSYEKL. Only a few counts were recorded for this clone. Clones were read by immunoSEQ multiplex PCR, and TCRdb kept only the in-frame ones, dropping some. The sample consists of 65,000 to 85,000 clones, 92% of them appearing once. The sequencing here drew on peripheral blood, taken after pregnancy. J is TRBJ1-1 and V is TRBV4-1; D is ambiguous. The receptor comes from a female donor with multiple sclerosis, enrolled in a pregnancy study. This CDR3 reads CASSQGGSSEAFF. CDR3 bases: TGCGCCAGCAGCCAAGGAGGGTCCTCTGAAGCTTTCTTT.